This T cell receptor beta chain appears in the sequencing data of a study of OX40 agonist ivuxolimab in advanced cancers. At the level of the study: Participants, 82.7% male, averaged roughly 55 years of age, ranging from about 20 to 80. Past anti-PD-1, anti-PD-L1 or anti-CTLA-4 therapy was accepted, and 40% to 50% had received some. The study's findings and limits: A proportion of nonresponders additionally exhibited low normalized T-cell clonal expansion.

Some clones are missing from TCRdb's copy, which holds only in-frame ones; the method was immunoSEQ multiplex PCR. The repertoire holds over 25,000 clones, with under 80% as singletons. Of note for this clone: The antigen remains undetermined.

Germline-derived CDR1 and CDR2 are SGHNT and YYREEE (reference sequence). The CDR3 is made up of 13 amino acids. Trimming stripped 2 bases from V and 4 bases from J, with 8 bases between. The origin of this receptor is an adult with an advanced solid tumor such as melanoma, head and neck, liver or kidney cancer. V and J are TRBV5-4 and TRBJ2-3; no clear D. This specimen consisted of CD4+ or CD8+ T cells sorted from blood, obtained in a trial of the OX40 agonist ivuxolimab. DNA of the CDR3: TGTGCCAGCAGCTTTGGCCTGGCAGATACGCAGTATTTT. It is translated as CASSFGLADTQYF.